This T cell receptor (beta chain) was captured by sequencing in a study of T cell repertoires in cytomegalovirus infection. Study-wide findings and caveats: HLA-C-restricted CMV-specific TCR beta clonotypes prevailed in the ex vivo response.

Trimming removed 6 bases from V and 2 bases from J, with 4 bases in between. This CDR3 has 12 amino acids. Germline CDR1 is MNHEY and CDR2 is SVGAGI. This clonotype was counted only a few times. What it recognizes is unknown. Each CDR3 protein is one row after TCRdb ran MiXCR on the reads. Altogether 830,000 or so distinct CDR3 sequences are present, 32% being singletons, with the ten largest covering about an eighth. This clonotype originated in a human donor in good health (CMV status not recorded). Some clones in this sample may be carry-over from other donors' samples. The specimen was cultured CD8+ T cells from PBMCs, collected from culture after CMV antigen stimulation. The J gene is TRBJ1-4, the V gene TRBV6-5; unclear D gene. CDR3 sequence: CASRATNEKLFF. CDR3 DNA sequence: TGTGCCAGCAGGGCTACTAATGAAAAACTGTTTTTT.